This TCR beta chain was identified during a study of immune evolution from preneoplasia to lung adenocarcinoma. Method: immunoSEQ multiplex PCR; TCRdb's copy keeps in-frame clones and lacks some. The sample contains 1,000 to 1,500 clones, nearly 85% of which appear only once. With 0 bases clipped from V and 3 bases from J, the junction kept 9 bases outside the gene matches. CDR3 length: 16 amino acids. Germline-derived CDR1 and CDR2 are GTSNPN and SVGIG (reference sequence). The chain couples TRBV30 to TRBJ2-7, with 9 bases matching TRBD2. The sample comprised FFPE adjacent normal lung tissue. The source is a person in their 60s with lung adenocarcinoma. DNA of the CDR3: TGTGCCTGGAGTGTACTCTTCCGGACTAGCGACTACGAGCAGTACTTC. Encoded protein: CAWSVLFRTSDYEQYF. The full variable domain, in which reference TRBV30 and TRBJ2-7 provide the parts outside the CDR3, is SQTIHQWPATLVQPVGSPLSLECTVEGTSNPNLYWYRQAAGRGLQLLFYSVGIGQISSEVPQNLSASRPQDRQFILSSKKLLLSDSGFYLCAWSVLFRTSDYEQYFGPGTRLTVT.